The present T cell receptor (beta chain) was sequenced within a study of T cell changes during pregnancy in multiple sclerosis (dated by TCRdb to about 2019). In terms of the full investigation: The study examined how the T cell repertoire changed over the course of pregnancy in women with multiple sclerosis.

On this clone itself: Its antigen specificity is not known. Within one base of it there is no much larger clone, and no base qualities were kept.

The receptor library was made with the immunoSEQ multiplex PCR assay. Held by TCRdb, this immuneACCESS table contains in-frame sequences only and omits some clones. Under half of the omission traces to an unresolved V gene where checked; the cause of the rest is unknown. The sample contains approximately 83,000 clones, over 80% of them found a single time. The biggest ten clones account for about 4.5% of the sample. There are 13 amino acids in the CDR3, from cysteine to phenylalanine inclusive. The kept DNA is CDR3 alone, 39 bases in frame from the first base. From a lookup of the germline V gene, CDR1 and CDR2 are SQVTM and ANQGSEA. V has 3 bases trimmed and J has 6 bases trimmed; junction bases matching no gene number 6.

The V gene is TRBV29-1 and the J gene is TRBJ2-3; TRBD1 matches 7 bases in the middle. Sequenced here: peripheral blood, sampled in the first trimester of pregnancy. The source of this sequence is a female donor with multiple sclerosis, enrolled in a pregnancy study. Here the CDR3 is given as CSVDQGVQDTQYF. The DNA sequence is TGCAGCGTTGATCAGGGGGTCCAGGATACGCAGTATTTT.